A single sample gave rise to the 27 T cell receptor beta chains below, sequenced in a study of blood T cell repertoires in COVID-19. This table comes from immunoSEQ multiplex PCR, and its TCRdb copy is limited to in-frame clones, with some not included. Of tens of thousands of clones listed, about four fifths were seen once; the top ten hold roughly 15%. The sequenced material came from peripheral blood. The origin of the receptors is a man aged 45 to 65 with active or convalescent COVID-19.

The CDR3: CASSQEVQGARLDTQYF. The CDR3 region has the DNA TGTGCCAGCAGCCAAGAAGTGCAGGGGGCGAGGCTAGATACGCAGTATTTT. V usage is TRBV14 and J usage is TRBJ2-3; 8 nucleotides align to TRBD1. The germline V gene encodes CDR1 SGHDN and CDR2 FVKESK. V lost 0 bases to trimming and J lost 5 bases; unmatched junction nucleotides: 10. CDR3 length: 17 amino acids.

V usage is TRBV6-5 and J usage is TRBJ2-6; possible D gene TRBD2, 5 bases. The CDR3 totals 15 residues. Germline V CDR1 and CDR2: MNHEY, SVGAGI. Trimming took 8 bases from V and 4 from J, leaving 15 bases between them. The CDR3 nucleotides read TGTGCCAGCTGGGGTCGAGGGCGAGGGGCCAACGTCCTGACTTTC. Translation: CASWGRGRGANVLTF.

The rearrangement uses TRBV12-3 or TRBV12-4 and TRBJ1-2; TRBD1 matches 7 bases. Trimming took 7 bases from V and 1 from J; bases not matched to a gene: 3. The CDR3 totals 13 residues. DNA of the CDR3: TGTGCCAGCAACCGACAGGGTAACTATGGCTACACCTTC. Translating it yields CASNRQGNYGYTF.

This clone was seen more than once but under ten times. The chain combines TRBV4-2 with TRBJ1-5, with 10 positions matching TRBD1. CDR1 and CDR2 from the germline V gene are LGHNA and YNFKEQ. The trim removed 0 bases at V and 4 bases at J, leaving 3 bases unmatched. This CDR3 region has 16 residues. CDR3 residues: CASSQEGGQGNQPQHF. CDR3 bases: TGTGCCAGCAGCCAAGAAGGGGGACAGGGGAATCAGCCCCAGCATTTT.

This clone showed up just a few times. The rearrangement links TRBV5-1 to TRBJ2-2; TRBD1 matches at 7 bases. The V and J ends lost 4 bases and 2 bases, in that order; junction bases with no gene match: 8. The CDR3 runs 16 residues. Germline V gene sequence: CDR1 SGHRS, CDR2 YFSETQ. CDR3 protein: CASSERTGRNTGELFF. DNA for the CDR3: TGCGCCAGCAGCGAAAGGACAGGACGAAACACCGGGGAGCTGTTTTTT.

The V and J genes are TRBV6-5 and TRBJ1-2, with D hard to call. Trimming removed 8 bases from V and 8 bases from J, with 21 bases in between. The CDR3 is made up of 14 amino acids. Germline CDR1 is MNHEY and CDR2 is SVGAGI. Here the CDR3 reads CASQEGPLKGGYTF. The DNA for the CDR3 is TGTGCCAGCCAGGAGGGCCCCCTGAAGGGAGGCTACACCTTC.

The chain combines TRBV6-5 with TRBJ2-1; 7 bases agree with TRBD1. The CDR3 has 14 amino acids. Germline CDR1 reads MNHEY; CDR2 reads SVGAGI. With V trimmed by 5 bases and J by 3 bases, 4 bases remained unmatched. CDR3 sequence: CASSLGTVYNEQFF. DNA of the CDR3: TGTGCCAGCAGTCTAGGGACAGTCTACAATGAGCAGTTCTTC.

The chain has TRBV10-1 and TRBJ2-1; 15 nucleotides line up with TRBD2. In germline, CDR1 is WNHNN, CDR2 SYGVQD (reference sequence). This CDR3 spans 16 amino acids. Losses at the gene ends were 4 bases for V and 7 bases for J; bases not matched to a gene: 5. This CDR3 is CASSVGLAGGSNEQFF. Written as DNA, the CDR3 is TGCGCCAGCAGTGTCGGACTAGCGGGGGGGAGTAATGAGCAGTTCTTC.

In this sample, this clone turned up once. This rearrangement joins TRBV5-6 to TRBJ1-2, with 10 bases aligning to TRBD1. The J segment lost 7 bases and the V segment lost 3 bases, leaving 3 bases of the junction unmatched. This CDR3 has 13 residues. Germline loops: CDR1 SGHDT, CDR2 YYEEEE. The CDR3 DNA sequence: TGTGCCAGCAGCTACGGACAGGGGGGTGGCTACACCTTC. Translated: CASSYGQGGGYTF.

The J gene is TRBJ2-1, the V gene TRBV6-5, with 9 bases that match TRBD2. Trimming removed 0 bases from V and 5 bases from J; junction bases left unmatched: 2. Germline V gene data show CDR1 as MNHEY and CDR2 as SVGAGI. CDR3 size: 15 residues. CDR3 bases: TGTGCCAGCAGTTACTCGACTAGCGGCCACAATGAGCAGTTCTTC. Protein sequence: CASSYSTSGHNEQFF.

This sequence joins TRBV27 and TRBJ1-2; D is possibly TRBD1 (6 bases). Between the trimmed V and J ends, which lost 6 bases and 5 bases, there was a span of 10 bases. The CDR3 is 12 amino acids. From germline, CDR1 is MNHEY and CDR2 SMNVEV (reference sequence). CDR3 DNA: TGTGCCAGCAGGGACAGACTTTATGGCTACACCTTC. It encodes CASRDRLYGYTF.

CDR3 nucleotides: TGTGCCAGCAGCCCGGGACAGGGGGCGGTGTATAATTCACCCCTCCACTTT. Encoded protein: CASSPGQGAVYNSPLHF. The chain joins TRBV5-6 to TRBJ1-6; 12 bases are shared with TRBD1. The V gene end was trimmed by 4 bases and the J gene end by 4 bases; junction bases not matched to a gene: 6. This CDR3 region has 17 residues. Germline assignment: CDR1 SGHDT and CDR2 YYEEEE.

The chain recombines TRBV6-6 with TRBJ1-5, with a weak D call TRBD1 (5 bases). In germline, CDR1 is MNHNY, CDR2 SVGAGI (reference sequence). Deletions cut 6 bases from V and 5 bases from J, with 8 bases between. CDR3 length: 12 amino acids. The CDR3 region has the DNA TGTGCCAGCAGAGGCAGGGATCAGCCCCAGCATTTT. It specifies CASRGRDQPQHF.

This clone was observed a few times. CDR3 sequence: CASSYSFIAEAFF. The DNA for the CDR3 is TGTGCCAGCAGTTACTCGTTTATCGCTGAAGCTTTCTTT. The chain recombines TRBV6-6 with TRBJ1-1, with unresolved D. Trimming took off 0 bases at V and 6 bases at J, with 8 bases between the two ends. This CDR3 is 13 amino acids long. CDR1 MNHNY and CDR2 SVGAGI come from the germline V gene (reference sequence).

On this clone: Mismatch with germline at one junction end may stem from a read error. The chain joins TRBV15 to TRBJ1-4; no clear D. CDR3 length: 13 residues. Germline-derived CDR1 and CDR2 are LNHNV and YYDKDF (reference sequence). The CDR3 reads CATSDRSGQKLFF. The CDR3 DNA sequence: TGTGCCACCAGCGACCGGAGCGGCCAAAAGCTGTTTTTT. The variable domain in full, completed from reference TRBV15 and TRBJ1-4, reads DAMVIQNPRYQVTQFGKPVTLSCSQTLNHNVMYWYQQKSSQAPKLLFHYYDKDFNNEADTPDNFQSRRPNTSFCFLDIRSPGLGDTAMYLCATSDRSGQKLFFGSGTQLSVL.

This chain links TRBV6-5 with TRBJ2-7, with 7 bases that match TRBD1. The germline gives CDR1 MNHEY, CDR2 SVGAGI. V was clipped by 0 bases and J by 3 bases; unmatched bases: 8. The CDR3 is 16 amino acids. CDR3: CASSYSPGQSYYEQYF. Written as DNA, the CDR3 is TGTGCCAGCAGTTACTCACCGGGACAGAGTTACTACGAGCAGTACTTC.

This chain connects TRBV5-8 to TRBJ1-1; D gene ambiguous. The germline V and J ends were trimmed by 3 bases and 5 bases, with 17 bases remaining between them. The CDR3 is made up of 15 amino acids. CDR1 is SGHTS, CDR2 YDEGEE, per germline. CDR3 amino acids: CASSSWRGGETEAFF. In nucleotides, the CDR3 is TGTGCCAGCAGCTCCTGGAGAGGTGGAGAGACTGAAGCTTTCTTT.

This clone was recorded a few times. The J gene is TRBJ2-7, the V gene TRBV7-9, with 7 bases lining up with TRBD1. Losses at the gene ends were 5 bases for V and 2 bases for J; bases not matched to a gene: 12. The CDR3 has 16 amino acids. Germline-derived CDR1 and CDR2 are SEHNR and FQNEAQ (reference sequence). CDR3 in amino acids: CASSGERQGKPYEQYF. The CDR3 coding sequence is TGTGCCAGCAGCGGTGAACGACAGGGTAAACCCTACGAGCAGTACTTC.

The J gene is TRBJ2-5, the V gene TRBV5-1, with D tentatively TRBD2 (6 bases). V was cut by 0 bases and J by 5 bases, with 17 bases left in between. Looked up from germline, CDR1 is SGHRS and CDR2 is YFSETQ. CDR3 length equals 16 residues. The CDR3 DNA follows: TGCGCCAGCAGCTTGGGGCTAGCGCAAGATAGGGAGACCCAGTACTTC. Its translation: CASSLGLAQDRETQYF.

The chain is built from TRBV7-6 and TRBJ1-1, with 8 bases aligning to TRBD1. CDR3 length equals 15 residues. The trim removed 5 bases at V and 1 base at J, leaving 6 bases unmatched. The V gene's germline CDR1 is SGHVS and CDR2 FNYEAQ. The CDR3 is CASSGQGLKNTEAFF. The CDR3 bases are TGTGCCAGCAGCGGACAGGGTTTGAAGAACACTGAAGCTTTCTTT.

CDR3 nucleotides: TGCGCCAGCAGCACGACAGGAGGCAACTATGGCTACACCTTC. The encoded protein is CASSTTGGNYGYTF. The chain employs TRBV5-1 and TRBJ1-2; the D gene is possibly TRBD1 (6 bases). Trimming left V 4 bases short and J 2 bases short, with 12 bases between. This CDR3 has 14 amino acids. CDR1 and CDR2 from the germline V gene are SGHRS and YFSETQ.

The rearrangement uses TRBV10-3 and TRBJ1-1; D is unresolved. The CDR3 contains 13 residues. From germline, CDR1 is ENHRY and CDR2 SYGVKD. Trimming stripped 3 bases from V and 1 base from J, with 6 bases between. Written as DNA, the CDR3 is TGTGCCATCAGTGATAGTGGGAACACTGAAGCTTTCTTT. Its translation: CAISDSGNTEAFF.

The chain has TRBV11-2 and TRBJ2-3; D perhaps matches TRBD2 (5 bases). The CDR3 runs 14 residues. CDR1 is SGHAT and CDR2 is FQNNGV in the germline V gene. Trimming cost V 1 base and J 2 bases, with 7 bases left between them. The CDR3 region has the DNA TGTGCCAGCAGCTTAGCTAGCCCCACAGATACGCAGTATTTT. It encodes CASSLASPTDTQYF.

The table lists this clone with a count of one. CDR3 residues: CASRRGGILGSYNEQFF. CDR3 DNA sequence: TGTGCCAGTAGGAGGGGAGGGATTCTCGGCTCCTACAATGAGCAGTTCTTC. The rearrangement uses TRBV19 and TRBJ2-1; 7 bases align to TRBD2. The V gene's germline CDR1 is LNHDA and CDR2 SQIVND (reference sequence). Losses at the gene ends were 6 bases for V and 0 bases for J; bases not matched to a gene: 11. The CDR3 length is 17 residues.

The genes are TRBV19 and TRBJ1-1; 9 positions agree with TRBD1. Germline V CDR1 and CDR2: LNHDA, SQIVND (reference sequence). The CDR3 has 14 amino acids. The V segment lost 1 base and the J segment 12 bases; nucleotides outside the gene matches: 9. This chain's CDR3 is CASSIAQGAPGSFF. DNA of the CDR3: TGTGCCAGTAGTATAGCACAGGGGGCACCTGGGTCTTTCTTT.

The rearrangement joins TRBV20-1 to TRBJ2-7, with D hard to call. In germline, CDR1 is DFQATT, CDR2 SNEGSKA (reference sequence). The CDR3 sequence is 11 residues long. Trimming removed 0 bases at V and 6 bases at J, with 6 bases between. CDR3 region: CSARDQIEQYF. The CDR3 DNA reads TGCAGTGCTAGAGATCAAATCGAGCAGTACTTC.

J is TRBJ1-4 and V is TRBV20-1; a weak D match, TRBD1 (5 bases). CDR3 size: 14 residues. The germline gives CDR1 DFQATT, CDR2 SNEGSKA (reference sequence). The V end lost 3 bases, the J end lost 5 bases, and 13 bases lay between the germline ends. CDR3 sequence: CSASNPRVNEKLFF. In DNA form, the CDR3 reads TGCAGTGCTAGTAACCCCAGGGTAAATGAAAAACTGTTTTTT.